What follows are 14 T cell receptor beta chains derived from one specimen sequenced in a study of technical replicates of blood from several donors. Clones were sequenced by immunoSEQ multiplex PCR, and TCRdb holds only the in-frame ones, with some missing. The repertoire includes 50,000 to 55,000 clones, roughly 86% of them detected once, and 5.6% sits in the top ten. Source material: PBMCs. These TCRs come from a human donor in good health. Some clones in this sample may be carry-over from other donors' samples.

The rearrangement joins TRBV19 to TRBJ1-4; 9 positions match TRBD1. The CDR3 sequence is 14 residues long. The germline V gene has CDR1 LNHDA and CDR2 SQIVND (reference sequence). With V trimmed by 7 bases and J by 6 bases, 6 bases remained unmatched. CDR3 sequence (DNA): TGTGCCAGTAAACCACAGGGGGCTGATGAAAAACTGTTTTTT. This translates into CASKPQGADEKLFF.

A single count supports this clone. CDR3 residues: CASSSPPVDTQYF. The DNA of the CDR3 is TGTGCCAGCAGCTCCCCCCCGGTAGATACGCAGTATTTT. The V call is TRBV7-2, the J call TRBJ2-3; the D is unclear. The CDR3 is made up of 13 amino acids. Germline CDR1 SGHTA, CDR2 FQGNSA. Trimming removed 4 bases from V and 5 bases from J, with 10 bases in between.

CDR3 region: CASRVGRRPSEQYF. The CDR3 region has the DNA TGTGCCAGTCGCGTGGGGAGGCGCCCCAGCGAGCAGTACTTC. The rearrangement links TRBV6-5 to TRBJ2-7; D is perhaps TRBD2 (6 bases). Looked up from germline, CDR1 is MNHEY and CDR2 is SVGAGI. The V end lost 9 bases, the J end lost 6 bases, and 21 bases lay between the germline ends. This CDR3 contains 14 residues.

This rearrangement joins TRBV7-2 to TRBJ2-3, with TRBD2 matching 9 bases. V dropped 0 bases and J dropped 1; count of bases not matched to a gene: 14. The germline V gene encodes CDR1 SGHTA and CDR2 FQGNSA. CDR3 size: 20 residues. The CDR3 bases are TGTGCCAGCAGCTTAGCGGTGGGGGGAAAGCGGGGGGTACGCACAGATACGCAGTATTTT. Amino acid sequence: CASSLAVGGKRGVRTDTQYF.

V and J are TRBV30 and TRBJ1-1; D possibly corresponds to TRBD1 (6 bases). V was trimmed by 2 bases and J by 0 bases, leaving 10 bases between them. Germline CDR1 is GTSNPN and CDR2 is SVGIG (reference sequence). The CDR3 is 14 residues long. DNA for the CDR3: TGTGCCTGGAGTCTAACAGGGATGAACACTGAAGCTTTCTTT. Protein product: CAWSLTGMNTEAFF.

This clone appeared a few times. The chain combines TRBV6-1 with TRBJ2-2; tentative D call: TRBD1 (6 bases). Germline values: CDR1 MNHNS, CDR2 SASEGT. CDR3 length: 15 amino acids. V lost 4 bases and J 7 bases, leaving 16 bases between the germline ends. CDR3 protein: CASSGVVGGHGELFF. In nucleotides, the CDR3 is TGTGCCAGCAGTGGAGTCGTTGGGGGCCACGGGGAGCTGTTTTTT.

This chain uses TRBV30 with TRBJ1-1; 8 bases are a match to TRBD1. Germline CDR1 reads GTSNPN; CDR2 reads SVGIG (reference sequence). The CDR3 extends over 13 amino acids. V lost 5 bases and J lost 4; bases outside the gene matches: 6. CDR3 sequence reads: CAWATGVSTEAFF. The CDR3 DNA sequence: TGTGCCTGGGCGACAGGGGTGAGCACTGAAGCTTTCTTT.

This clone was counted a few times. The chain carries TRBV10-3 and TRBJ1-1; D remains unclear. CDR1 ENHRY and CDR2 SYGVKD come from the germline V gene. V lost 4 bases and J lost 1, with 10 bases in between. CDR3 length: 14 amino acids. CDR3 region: CAISVGLWNTEAFF. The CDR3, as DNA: TGTGCCATCAGTGTGGGCCTATGGAACACTGAAGCTTTCTTT.

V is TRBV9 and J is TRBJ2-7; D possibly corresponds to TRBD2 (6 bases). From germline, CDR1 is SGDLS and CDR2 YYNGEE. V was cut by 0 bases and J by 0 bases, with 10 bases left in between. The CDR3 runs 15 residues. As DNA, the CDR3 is TGTGCCAGCAGCGTAGGGGGAGGCCGCTCCTACGAGCAGTACTTC. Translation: CASSVGGGRSYEQYF. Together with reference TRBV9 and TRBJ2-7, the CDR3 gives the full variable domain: DSGVTQTPKHLITATGQRVTLRCSPRSGDLSVYWYQQSLDQGLQFLIQYYNGEERAKGNILERFSAQQFPDLHSELNLSSLELGDSALYFCASSVGGGRSYEQYFGPGTRLTVT.

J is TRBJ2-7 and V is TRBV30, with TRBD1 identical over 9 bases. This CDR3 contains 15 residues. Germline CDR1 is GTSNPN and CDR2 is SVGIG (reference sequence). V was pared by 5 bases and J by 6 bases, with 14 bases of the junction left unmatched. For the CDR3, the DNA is TGTGCCTGGGCCCCTAGACCGGGACAGGGCCTCGAGCAGTACTTC. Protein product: CAWAPRPGQGLEQYF.

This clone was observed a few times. The DNA for the CDR3 is TGTGCCAGCGGGGGGGGGAATAAAAACATTCAGTACTTC. This translates into CASGGGNKNIQYF. The chain combines TRBV6-5 with TRBJ2-4; 7 bases line up with TRBD2. This CDR3 region has 13 residues. The trim removed 8 bases at V and 4 bases at J, leaving 5 bases unmatched. Germline V gene sequence: CDR1 MNHEY, CDR2 SVGAGI.

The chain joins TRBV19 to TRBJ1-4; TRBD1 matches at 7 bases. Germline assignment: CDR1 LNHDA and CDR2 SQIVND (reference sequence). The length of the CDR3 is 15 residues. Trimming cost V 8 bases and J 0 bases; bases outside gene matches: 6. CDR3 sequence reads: CASSGQDTTNEKLFF. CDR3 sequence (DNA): TGTGCCAGTTCCGGACAGGACACAACTAATGAAAAACTGTTTTTT.

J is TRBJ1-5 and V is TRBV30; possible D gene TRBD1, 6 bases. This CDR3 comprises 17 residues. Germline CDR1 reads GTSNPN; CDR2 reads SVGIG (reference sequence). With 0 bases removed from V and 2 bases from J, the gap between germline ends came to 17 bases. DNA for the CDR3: TGTGCCTGGAGTGTGCCCTCGGGGGGCCGGGGCAATCAGCCCCAGCATTTT. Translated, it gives CAWSVPSGGRGNQPQHF.

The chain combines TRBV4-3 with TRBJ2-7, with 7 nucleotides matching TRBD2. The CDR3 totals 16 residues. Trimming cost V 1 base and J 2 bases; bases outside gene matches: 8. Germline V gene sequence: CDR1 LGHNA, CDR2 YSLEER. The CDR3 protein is CASSQVASGATYEQYF. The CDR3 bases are TGCGCCAGCAGCCAAGTGGCCAGCGGGGCAACCTACGAGCAGTACTTC.